Below, 20 T cell receptor beta chains from the same sample are listed, as sequenced in a study of blood T cell repertoires in COVID-19. The method was immunoSEQ multiplex PCR; TCRdb's version includes in-frame clones alone and lacks a portion of them. Here the sample spans about 47,000 clones, approximately 88% being singletons. Sequencing was done on a sample of peripheral blood. The receptors here all came from a man aged 45 to 65 with active COVID-19.

This sequence joins TRBV5-4 and TRBJ2-1; 9 nucleotides align to TRBD2. The CDR3 is 16 amino acids. CDR1 is SGHNT and CDR2 is YYREEE in the germline V gene (reference sequence). The J segment lost 9 bases and the V segment lost 2 bases, leaving 12 bases of the junction unmatched. CDR3 sequence reads: CASSFLAGRVGGEQFF. CDR3 nucleotide sequence: TGTGCCAGCAGCTTCCTAGCGGGACGAGTGGGCGGTGAGCAGTTCTTC. Filled out from reference TRBV5-4 and TRBJ2-1, the complete variable domain reads ETGVTQSPTHLIKTRGQQVTLRCSSQSGHNTVSWYQQALGQGPQFIFQYYREEENGRGNFPPRFSGLQFPNYSSELNVNALELDDSALYLCASSFLAGRVGGEQFFGPGTRLTVL.

This sequence joins TRBV9 and TRBJ2-1, with D tentatively TRBD2 (5 bases). CDR1 is SGDLS and CDR2 is YYNGEE in the germline V gene. This CDR3 spans 16 amino acids. Trimming stripped 0 bases from V and 7 bases from J, with 17 bases between. In DNA, the CDR3 is TGTGCCAGCAGCGTAGATACCCGGGGTATTTGGAATGAGCAGTTCTTC. Amino acid sequence: CASSVDTRGIWNEQFF.

The CDR3 protein is CASSPRGGAEAFF. For the CDR3, the DNA is TGTGCCAGCAGCCCGAGAGGAGGTGCTGAAGCTTTCTTT. This chain connects TRBV7-3 to TRBJ1-1, with no clear D. The germline CDR1 and CDR2 sequences are SGHTA and FQGTGA. The length of the CDR3 is 13 residues. V lost 5 bases and J lost 6, with 13 bases in between.

This chain connects TRBV11-3 to TRBJ2-1; TRBD2 matches 7 bases. CDR3 length: 15 amino acids. J gave up 8 bases and V 1 base, and 8 bases lay outside the gene matches. Germline V gives CDR1 SGHNT, CDR2 YENEEA. The CDR3 spells CASSLAVGGPHEQFF. The DNA of the CDR3 is TGTGCCAGCAGCTTAGCGGTGGGAGGGCCCCATGAGCAGTTCTTC.

For the CDR3, the DNA is TGTGCCAGCAGCCAAGGGACTCCCACTGGGAGCTCTGGAAACACCATATATTTT. It translates to CASSQGTPTGSSGNTIYF. The chain employs TRBV3-1 (or the pseudogene TRBV3-2) and TRBJ1-3; unclear D gene. This CDR3 is built from 18 residues. Germline loops: CDR1 LGHDT, CDR2 YNNKEL (reference sequence). The V and J ends lost 1 base and 0 bases respectively, with 16 bases between them.

The CDR3 loop is CSVDDRTSGGITQYF. The DNA of the CDR3 is TGCAGCGTTGATGATCGGACTAGCGGGGGGATTACGCAGTATTTT. The chain joins TRBV29-1 to TRBJ2-3; 14 positions agree with TRBD2. The junction had 7 bases not matched to a gene; V was cut back by 3 bases and J by 8 bases. The germline gives CDR1 SQVTM, CDR2 ANQGSEA. The length of the CDR3 is 15 residues.

Concerning this clone itself: Its ends do not fully match the called genes, so a read error is possible. The CDR3 spells CASSQFGNRMNF. CDR3 DNA: TGCGCCAGCAGCCAATTCGGTAATCGTATGAACTTC. The gene calls are TRBV4-1 and TRBJ2-7; D is ambiguous. Per germline, CDR1 MGHRA and CDR2 YSYEKL. The CDR3 is 12 amino acids.

The CDR3: CASSQGTPLYEQYF. In DNA form, the CDR3 reads TGCGCCAGCAGCCAAGGGACACCACTCTACGAGCAGTACTTC. The gene calls are TRBV5-1 and TRBJ2-7; the D gene is possibly TRBD1 (6 bases). V dropped 4 bases and J dropped 3 bases, with 14 bases sitting between them. CDR1 is SGHRS, CDR2 YFSETQ, per germline. CDR3 length: 14 amino acids.

This chain uses TRBV7-9 with TRBJ1-6; 7 bases are shared with TRBD1. The germline gives CDR1 SEHNR, CDR2 FQNEAQ (reference sequence). The ends lost 3 bases at V and 7 bases at J; junction bases unmatched: 6. The CDR3 contains 15 residues. CDR3 protein: CASSLAGQTNSPLHF. The CDR3 DNA reads as TGTGCCAGCAGCTTGGCGGGACAGACAAATTCACCCCTCCACTTT.

The rearrangement joins TRBV7-3 to TRBJ2-5; D remains unclear. Trimming took off 0 bases at V and 5 bases at J, with 7 bases between the two ends. The CDR3 covers 13 residues. Germline V gene lookup returns CDR1 SGHTA and CDR2 FQGTGA. CDR3 nucleotides: TGTGCCAGCAGCTTAACTCTAGTGGAGACCCAGTACTTC. Translating it yields CASSLTLVETQYF.

The rearrangement uses TRBV29-1 and TRBJ2-5; 8 bases line up with TRBD2. V gave up 5 bases and J gave up 1 base; unmatched junction bases: 9. CDR1 and CDR2 (germline): SQVTM, ANQGSEA. The CDR3 is 15 residues long. The CDR3 bases are TGCAGCGTTCGAGTCGGGGGGGGAACCCAAGAGACCCAGTACTTC. It is translated as CSVRVGGGTQETQYF.

The V and J genes are TRBV5-8 and TRBJ2-7; D is unresolved. The germline V and J ends were trimmed by 2 bases and 0 bases, with 9 bases remaining between them. Germline CDR1 and CDR2: SGHTS and YDEGEE. The CDR3 has 14 residues. CDR3 nucleotides: TGTGCCAGCAGCTTCCGACTGAGCTCCTACGAGCAGTACGTC. Translated: CASSFRLSSYEQYV.

This chain joins TRBV21-1 and TRBJ2-1; the table calls TRBD2, which could not be checked here. TRBV21-1 is annotated as a pseudogene. This CDR3 comprises 15 residues. CDR3 loop: CASILLAGDRDEQFF. In DNA form, the CDR3 reads TGTGCCAGCATCTTACTAGCGGGAGATCGTGATGAGCAGTTCTTC.

The V and J genes are TRBV9 and TRBJ2-1, with D unresolved. Germline loops: CDR1 SGDLS, CDR2 YYNGEE. Trimming took 4 bases from V and 5 from J, leaving 16 bases between them. The CDR3 extends over 15 amino acids. CDR3 sequence: CASSTHPALNNEQFF. Here the CDR3 DNA reads TGTGCCAGCAGCACCCATCCTGCGCTTAACAATGAGCAGTTCTTC.

The chain joins TRBV2 to TRBJ2-3; TRBD1 agrees at 9 bases. Looked up from germline, CDR1 is SNHLY and CDR2 is FYNNEI. With V trimmed by 2 bases and J by 3 bases, 6 bases remained unmatched. This CDR3 spans 16 amino acids. CDR3 in amino acids: CASSEYATGGTDTQYF. Written as DNA, the CDR3 is TGTGCCAGCAGTGAATATGCGACAGGGGGAACAGATACGCAGTATTTT.

The gene calls are TRBV14 and TRBJ2-5; TRBD2 matches at 9 bases. V trimming: 0 bases; J trimming: 5 bases; junction bases outside the gene matches: 10. There are 17 residues in the CDR3. CDR1 and CDR2 from the germline V gene are SGHDN and FVKESK. The CDR3 spells CASSQDTGLAIRETQYF. The CDR3 DNA reads as TGTGCCAGCAGCCAAGATACGGGACTAGCAATAAGGGAGACCCAGTACTTC. The full variable domain, with the rest looked up from reference TRBV14 and TRBJ2-5, is EAGVTQFPSHSVIEKGQTVTLRCDPISGHDNLYWYRRVMGKEIKFLLHFVKESKQDESGMPNNRFLAERTGGTYSTLKVQPAELEDSGVYFCASSQDTGLAIRETQYFGPGTRLLVL.

CDR3 sequence (DNA): TGTGCCATCAGTGAGTTGCCAGGGGGCGAGAACACTGAAGCTTTCTTT. Its protein is CAISELPGGENTEAFF. The chain uses TRBV10-3 and TRBJ1-1; TRBD1 matches 8 bases. V shed 1 base, J shed 1 base, and the junction held 5 bases outside the gene matches. The CDR3 sequence is 16 residues long. CDR1 ENHRY and CDR2 SYGVKD come from the germline V gene.

The chain links TRBV5-1 to TRBJ1-2; D is ambiguous. Trimming stripped 0 bases from V and 0 bases from J, with 6 bases between. CDR3 length: 14 amino acids. Germline values: CDR1 SGHRS, CDR2 YFSETQ. The CDR3 nucleotides read TGCGCCAGCAGCTTGGTCGGGACTAACTATGGCTACACCTTC. Protein: CASSLVGTNYGYTF. The complete variable domain, with remaining parts taken from reference TRBV5-1 and TRBJ1-2, reads KAGVTQTPRYLIKTRGQQVTLSCSPISGHRSVSWYQQTPGQGLQFLFEYFSETQRNKGNFPGRFSGRQFSNSRSEMNVSTLELGDSALYLCASSLVGTNYGYTFGSGTRLTVV.

V is TRBV4-2 and J is TRBJ2-2; 9 nucleotides line up with TRBD1. Germline CDR1 LGHNA, CDR2 YNFKEQ. Trimming at V came to 8 bases and at J to 5 bases, leaving 12 bases not matched to a gene. The CDR3 runs 16 residues. The CDR3 DNA reads TGTGCCAGCCAAGGGTCCGGGACAGGGAGGACCGGGGAGCTGTTTTTT. This encodes CASQGSGTGRTGELFF.

This clone was detected once. The chain uses TRBV5-1 and TRBJ2-3, with 8 positions matching TRBD2. The junction had 11 bases not matched to a gene; V was cut back by 1 base and J by 4 bases. The germline V gene encodes CDR1 SGHRS and CDR2 YFSETQ. This CDR3 comprises 17 residues. Written as DNA, the CDR3 is TGCGCCAGCAGCTTGACGGGAGGGCCGTCTACCGCAGATACGCAGTATTTT. It codes for CASSLTGGPSTADTQYF.